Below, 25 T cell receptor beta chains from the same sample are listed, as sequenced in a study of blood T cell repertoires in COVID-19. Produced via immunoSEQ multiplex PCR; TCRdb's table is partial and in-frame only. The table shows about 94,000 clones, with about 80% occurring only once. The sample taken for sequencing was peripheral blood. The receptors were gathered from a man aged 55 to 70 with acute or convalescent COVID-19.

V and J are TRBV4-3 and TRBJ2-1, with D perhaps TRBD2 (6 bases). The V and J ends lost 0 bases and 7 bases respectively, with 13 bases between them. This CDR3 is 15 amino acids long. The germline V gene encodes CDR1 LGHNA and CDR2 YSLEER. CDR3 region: CASSQDRGGGNEQFF. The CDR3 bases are TGCGCCAGCAGCCAAGATCGGGGCGGAGGGAATGAGCAGTTCTTC.

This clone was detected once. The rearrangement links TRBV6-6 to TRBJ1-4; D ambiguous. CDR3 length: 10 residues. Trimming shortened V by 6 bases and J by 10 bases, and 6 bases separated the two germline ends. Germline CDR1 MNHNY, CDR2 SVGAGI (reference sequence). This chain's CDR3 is CASRGGKLFF. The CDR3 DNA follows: TGTGCCAGCAGAGGAGGAAAACTGTTTTTT.

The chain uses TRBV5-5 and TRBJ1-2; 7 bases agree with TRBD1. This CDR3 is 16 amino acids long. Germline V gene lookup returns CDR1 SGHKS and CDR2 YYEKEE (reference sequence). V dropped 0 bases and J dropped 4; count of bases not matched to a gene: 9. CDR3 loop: CASSLEGQETSYGYTF. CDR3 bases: TGTGCCAGCAGCTTGGAAGGACAGGAGACCAGCTATGGCTACACCTTC.

The CDR3 DNA is TGTGCCAGCAGTCACCCGGGACAGGGGAATGAGCAGTTCTTC. It encodes CASSHPGQGNEQFF. The chain carries TRBV6-5 and TRBJ2-1; TRBD1 aligns across 10 bases. CDR1 MNHEY and CDR2 SVGAGI come from the germline V gene. This CDR3 has 14 amino acids. V was clipped by 5 bases and J by 7 bases; unmatched bases: 5.

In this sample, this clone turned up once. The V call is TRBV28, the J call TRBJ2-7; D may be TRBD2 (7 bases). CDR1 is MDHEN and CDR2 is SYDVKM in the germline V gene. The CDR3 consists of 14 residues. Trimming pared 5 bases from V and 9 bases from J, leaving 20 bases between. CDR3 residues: CASSPPRTAGWQYF. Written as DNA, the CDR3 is TGTGCCAGCAGTCCACCCAGGACAGCGGGGTGGCAGTACTTC.

Written as DNA, the CDR3 is TGTGCCAGCAGCTCGGGACTAGCGGGCGTACCTCTCTCCTACGAGCAGTACTTC. This gives the protein CASSSGLAGVPLSYEQYF. The J gene is TRBJ2-7, the V gene TRBV7-8; the match to TRBD2 covers 12 bases. The CDR3 contains 18 residues. Per germline, CDR1 SGHVS and CDR2 FQNEAQ. The V and J ends lost 4 bases and 0 bases, in that order; junction bases with no gene match: 10. The complete variable domain, with remaining parts taken from reference TRBV7-8 and TRBJ2-7, reads GAGVSQSPRYKVAKRGQDVALRCDPISGHVSLFWYQQALGQGPEFLTYFQNEAQLDKSGLPSDRFFAERPEGSVSTLKIQRTQQEDSAVYLCASSSGLAGVPLSYEQYFGPGTRLTVT.

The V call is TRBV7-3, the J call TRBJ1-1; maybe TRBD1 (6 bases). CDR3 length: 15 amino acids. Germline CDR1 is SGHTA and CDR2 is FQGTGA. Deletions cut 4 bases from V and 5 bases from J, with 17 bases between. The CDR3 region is CASSSSTGIKTEAFF. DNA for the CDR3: TGTGCCAGCAGCTCATCTACAGGGATTAAGACTGAAGCTTTCTTT.

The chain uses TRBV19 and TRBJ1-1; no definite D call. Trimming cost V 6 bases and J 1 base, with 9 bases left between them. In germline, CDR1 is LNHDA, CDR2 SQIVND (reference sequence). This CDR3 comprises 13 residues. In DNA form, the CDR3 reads TGTGCCAGTAGAGGACTTAAGAACACTGAAGCTTTCTTT. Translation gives CASRGLKNTEAFF.

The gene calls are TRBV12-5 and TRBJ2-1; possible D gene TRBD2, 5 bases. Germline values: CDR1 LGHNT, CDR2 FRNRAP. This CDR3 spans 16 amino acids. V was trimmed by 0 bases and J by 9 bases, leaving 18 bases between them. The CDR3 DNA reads TGTGCTAGTGGTTTGGTATTAAGTGAGAGGGCGGGTGAGCAGTTCTTC. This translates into CASGLVLSERAGEQFF.

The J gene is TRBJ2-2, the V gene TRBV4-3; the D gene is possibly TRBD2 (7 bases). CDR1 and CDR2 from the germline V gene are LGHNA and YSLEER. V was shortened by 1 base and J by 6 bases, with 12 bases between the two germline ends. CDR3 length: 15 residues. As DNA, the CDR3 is TGCGCCAGCAGCCAAGGGTGGCGGGGGCCCGGGGAGCTGTTTTTT. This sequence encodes CASSQGWRGPGELFF.

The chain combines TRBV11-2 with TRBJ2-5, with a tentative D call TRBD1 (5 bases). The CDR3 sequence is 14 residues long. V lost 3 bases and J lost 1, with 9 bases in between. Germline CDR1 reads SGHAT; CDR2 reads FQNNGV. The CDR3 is CASSFDRIQETQYF. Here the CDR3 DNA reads TGTGCCAGCAGCTTCGACAGAATCCAAGAGACCCAGTACTTC.

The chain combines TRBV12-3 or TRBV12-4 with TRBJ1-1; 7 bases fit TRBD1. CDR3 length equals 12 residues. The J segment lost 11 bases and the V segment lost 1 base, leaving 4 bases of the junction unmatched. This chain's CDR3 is CASSLGGGWAFF. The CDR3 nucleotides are TGTGCCAGCAGTTTAGGAGGGGGCTGGGCTTTCTTT.

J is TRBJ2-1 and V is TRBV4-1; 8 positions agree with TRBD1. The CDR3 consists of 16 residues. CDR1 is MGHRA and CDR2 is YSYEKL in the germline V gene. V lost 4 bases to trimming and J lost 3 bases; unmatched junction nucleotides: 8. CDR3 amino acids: CASSRGQGRNYNEQFF. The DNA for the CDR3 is TGCGCCAGCAGCCGCGGACAGGGAAGAAACTACAATGAGCAGTTCTTC.

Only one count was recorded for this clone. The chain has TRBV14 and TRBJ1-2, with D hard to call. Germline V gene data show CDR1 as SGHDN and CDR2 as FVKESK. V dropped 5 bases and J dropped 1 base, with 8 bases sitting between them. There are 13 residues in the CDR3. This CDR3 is CASSEVNNYGYTF. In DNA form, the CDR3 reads TGTGCCAGCAGCGAGGTGAATAACTATGGCTACACCTTC.

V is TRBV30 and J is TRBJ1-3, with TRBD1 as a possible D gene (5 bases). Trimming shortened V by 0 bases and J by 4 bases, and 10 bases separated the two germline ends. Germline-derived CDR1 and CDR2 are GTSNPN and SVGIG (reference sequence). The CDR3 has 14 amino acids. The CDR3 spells CAWSVGGIGNTIYF. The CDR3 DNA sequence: TGTGCCTGGAGTGTCGGGGGAATAGGAAACACCATATATTTT.

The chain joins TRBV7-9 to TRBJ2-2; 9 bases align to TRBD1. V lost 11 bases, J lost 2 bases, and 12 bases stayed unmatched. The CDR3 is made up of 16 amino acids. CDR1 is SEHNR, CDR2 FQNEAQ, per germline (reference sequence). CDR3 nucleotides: TGTGCCGGAAACGCCGGGACAGGGCTTAACACCGGGGAGCTGTTTTTT. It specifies CAGNAGTGLNTGELFF.

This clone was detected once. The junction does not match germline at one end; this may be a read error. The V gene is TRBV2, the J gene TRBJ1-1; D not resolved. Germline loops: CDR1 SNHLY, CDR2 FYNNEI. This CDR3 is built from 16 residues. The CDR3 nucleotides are TGTGCCAGCAGTAAAGCCTTTTCGACGGGTGAGGATGAAGCTTTCTTT. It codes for CASSKAFSTGEDEAFF.

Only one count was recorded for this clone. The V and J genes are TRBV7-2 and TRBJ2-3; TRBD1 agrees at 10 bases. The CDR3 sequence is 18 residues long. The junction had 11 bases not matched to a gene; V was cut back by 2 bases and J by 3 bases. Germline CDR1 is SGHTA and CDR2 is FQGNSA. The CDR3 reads CASSLKTGGSFGTDTQYF. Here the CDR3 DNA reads TGTGCCAGCAGCTTAAAGACAGGGGGCAGTTTCGGGACAGATACGCAGTATTTT. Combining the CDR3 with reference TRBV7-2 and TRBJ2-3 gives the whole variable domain GAGVSQSPSNKVTEKGKDVELRCDPISGHTALYWYRQSLGQGLEFLIYFQGNSAPDKSGLPSDRFSAERTGGSVSTLTIQRTQQEDSAVYLCASSLKTGGSFGTDTQYFGPGTRLTVL.

The CDR3 sequence is CASGFQDTEAFF. DNA for the CDR3: TGTGCTAGTGGTTTCCAGGACACTGAAGCTTTCTTT. The chain recombines TRBV12-5 with TRBJ1-1, with D hard to call. Between the trimmed V and J ends, which lost 3 bases and 3 bases, there was a span of 5 bases. In germline, CDR1 is LGHNT, CDR2 FRNRAP. The length of the CDR3 is 12 residues.

CDR3 protein: CASSRGTGENTEAFF. The CDR3 DNA reads TGTGCCAGCTCACGGGGGACAGGAGAGAACACTGAAGCTTTCTTT. This rearrangement joins TRBV18 to TRBJ1-1; 8 nucleotides align to TRBD1. CDR1 KGHSH and CDR2 LQKENI come from the germline V gene. The CDR3 is made up of 15 amino acids. V shed 4 bases and J 1 base; nucleotides not matched to a gene: 5.

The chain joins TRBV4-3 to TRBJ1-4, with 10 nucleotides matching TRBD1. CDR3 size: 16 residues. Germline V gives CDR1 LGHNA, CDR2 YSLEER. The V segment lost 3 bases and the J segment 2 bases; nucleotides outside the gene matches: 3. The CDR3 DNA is TGCGCCAGCAGCCAGGGACAGGGGACGACTAATGAAAAACTGTTTTTT. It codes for CASSQGQGTTNEKLFF.

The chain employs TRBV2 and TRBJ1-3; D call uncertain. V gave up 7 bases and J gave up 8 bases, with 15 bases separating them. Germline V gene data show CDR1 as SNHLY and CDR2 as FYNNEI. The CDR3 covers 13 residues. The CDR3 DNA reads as TGTGCCAGCACCGGGCGGGTGGCGGACACCATATATTTT. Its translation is CASTGRVADTIYF.

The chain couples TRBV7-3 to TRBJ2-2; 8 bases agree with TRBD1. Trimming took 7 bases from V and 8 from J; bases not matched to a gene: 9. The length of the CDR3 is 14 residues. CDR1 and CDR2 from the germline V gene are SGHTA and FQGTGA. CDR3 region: CASNDRGTTGELFF. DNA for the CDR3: TGTGCCAGCAATGACAGGGGAACAACTGGGGAGCTGTTTTTT.

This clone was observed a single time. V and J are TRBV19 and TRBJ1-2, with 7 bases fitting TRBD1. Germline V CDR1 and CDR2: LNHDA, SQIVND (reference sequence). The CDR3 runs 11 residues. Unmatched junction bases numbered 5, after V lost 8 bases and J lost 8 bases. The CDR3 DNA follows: TGTGCCAGTGAGACAGGGTACGGCTACACCTTC. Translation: CASETGYGYTF.

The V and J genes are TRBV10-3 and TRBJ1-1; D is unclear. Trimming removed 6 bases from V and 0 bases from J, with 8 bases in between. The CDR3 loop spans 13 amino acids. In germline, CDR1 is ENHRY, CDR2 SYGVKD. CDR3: CAISLDMNTEAFF. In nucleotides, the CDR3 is TGTGCCATCAGCCTTGACATGAACACTGAAGCTTTCTTT.